Below, one T cell receptor (beta chain) is given with its context. Germline V gene sequence: CDR1 PRHDT, CDR2 FYEKMQ (reference sequence). V dropped 5 bases and J dropped 3 bases, with 11 bases sitting between them. This CDR3 is 13 amino acids long. The sample comes from a study of blood T cell repertoires in COVID-19. TCRdb's copy holds only in-frame clones and misses some; the assay was immunoSEQ multiplex PCR. The sample includes about 100,000 clones, roughly 88% seen only once; the top ten take over 5.5%. The clonotype was recovered from a man aged 18 to 30 with COVID-19, enrolled during active disease. Sequencing was done on a sample of peripheral blood. The rearrangement joins TRBV13 to TRBJ2-7, with a possible D match to TRBD1 (5 bases). The CDR3 DNA follows: TGTGCCAGCAGCAGGGGCTCAGACTACGAGCAGTACTTC. Translation: CASSRGSDYEQYF.